The rows below give T cell receptor beta chains drawn from one sample of a study of neurological immune-mediated disorders. TCRdb processed the 5' RACE reads anew with MiXCR; each CDR3 protein has one entry. The sample contains some 27,000 distinct CDR3 sequences, around 25% of which appear only once. Sequenced: CD4+ T cells from blood. The origin of the receptors is a man in his fifties with HTLV-1-associated myelopathy (HAM/TSP). CDR3s leave out the opening cysteine and the closing phenylalanine or tryptophan. Each record gives: CDR3 length, V gene, J gene, CDR3 protein.

len: 11
v_gene: TRBV6-5
j_gene: TRBJ1-1
CDR3aa: ASSLRGRGEAF

len: 11
v_gene: TRBV10-2
j_gene: TRBJ1-5
CDR3aa: ASSGQGGQPQH

len: 14
v_gene: TRBV10-3
j_gene: TRBJ2-2
CDR3aa: AISESSDLFTGELF

len: 14
v_gene: TRBV5-5
j_gene: TRBJ2-2
CDR3aa: ASSFSPGSHTGELF

len: 12
v_gene: TRBV3-1
j_gene: TRBJ1-1
CDR3aa: ASSQGQALTEAF

len: 14
v_gene: TRBV5-1
j_gene: TRBJ2-5
CDR3aa: ASSSLRRGAGETQY

len: 15
v_gene: TRBV10-3
j_gene: TRBJ2-3
CDR3aa: AISSSTQGAGTDTQY

len: 12
v_gene: TRBV7-9
j_gene: TRBJ2-5
CDR3aa: ASSSTGWGETQY

len: 12
v_gene: TRBV18
j_gene: TRBJ2-5
CDR3aa: ASSPGSFQETQY

len: 11
v_gene: TRBV25-1
j_gene: TRBJ1-1
CDR3aa: ASSAMAGTGAF

len: 12
v_gene: TRBV14
j_gene: TRBJ2-1
CDR3aa: ASSQGDRYNEQF

len: 11
v_gene: TRBV20-1
j_gene: TRBJ2-5
CDR3aa: SARDDREQTQY

len: 12
v_gene: TRBV20-1
j_gene: TRBJ1-1
CDR3aa: SAGGGGENTEAF

len: 12
v_gene: TRBV5-1
j_gene: TRBJ2-3
CDR3aa: ASSLTGFTDTQY

len: 12
v_gene: TRBV6-5
j_gene: TRBJ1-1
CDR3aa: ASSYDRKNTEAF

len: 16
v_gene: TRBV12-3/TRBV12-4
j_gene: TRBJ2-2
CDR3aa: ASSLYPSGGRNTGELF

len: 12
v_gene: TRBV20-1
j_gene: TRBJ2-3
CDR3aa: SATPGANTDTQY

len: 10
v_gene: TRBV6-6
j_gene: TRBJ2-7
CDR3aa: ASSRGQGALY

len: 10
v_gene: TRBV6-6
j_gene: TRBJ2-5
CDR3aa: ATKGGEETQY

len: 15
v_gene: TRBV19
j_gene: TRBJ2-5
CDR3aa: ASSDGGSRGRQETQY

len: 12
v_gene: TRBV12-3/TRBV12-4
j_gene: TRBJ2-2
CDR3aa: ASSLQANTGELF

len: 12
v_gene: TRBV29-1
j_gene: TRBJ2-3
CDR3aa: SVEGASQPDTQY